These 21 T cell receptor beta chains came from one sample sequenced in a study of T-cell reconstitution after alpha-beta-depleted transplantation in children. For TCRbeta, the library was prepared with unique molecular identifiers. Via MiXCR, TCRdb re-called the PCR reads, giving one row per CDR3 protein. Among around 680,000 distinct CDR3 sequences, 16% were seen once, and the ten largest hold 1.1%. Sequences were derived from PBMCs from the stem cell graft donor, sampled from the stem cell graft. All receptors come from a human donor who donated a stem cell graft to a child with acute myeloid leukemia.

CDR3 loop: CASSSYTSEAFF. The CDR3 DNA follows: TGTGCCAGCAGCTCATACACCTCAGAAGCTTTCTTT. The J gene is TRBJ1-1, the V gene TRBV13; D uncertain. In germline, CDR1 is PRHDT, CDR2 FYEKMQ (reference sequence). CDR3 length: 12 residues. Trimming shortened V by 4 bases and J by 8 bases, and 11 bases separated the two germline ends. Filled out from reference TRBV13 and TRBJ1-1, the complete variable domain reads AAGVIQSPRHLIKEKRETATLKCYPIPRHDTVYWYQQGPGQDPQFLISFYEKMQSDKGSIPDRFSAQQFSDYHSELNMSSLELGDSALYFCASSSYTSEAFFGQGTRLTVV.

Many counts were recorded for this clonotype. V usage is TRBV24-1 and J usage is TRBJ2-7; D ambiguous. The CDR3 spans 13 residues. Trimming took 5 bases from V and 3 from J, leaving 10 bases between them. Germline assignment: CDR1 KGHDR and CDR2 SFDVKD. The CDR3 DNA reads TGTGCCACCAGTGCAAGTTCCCTCTACGAGCAGTACGTC. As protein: CATSASSLYEQYV.

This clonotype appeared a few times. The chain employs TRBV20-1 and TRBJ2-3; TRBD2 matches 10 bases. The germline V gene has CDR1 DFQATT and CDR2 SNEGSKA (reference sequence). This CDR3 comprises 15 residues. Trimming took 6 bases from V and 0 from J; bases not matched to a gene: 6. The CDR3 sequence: CSATTSGDSTDTQYF. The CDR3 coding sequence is TGCAGTGCAACAACTAGCGGGGATAGCACAGATACGCAGTATTTT.

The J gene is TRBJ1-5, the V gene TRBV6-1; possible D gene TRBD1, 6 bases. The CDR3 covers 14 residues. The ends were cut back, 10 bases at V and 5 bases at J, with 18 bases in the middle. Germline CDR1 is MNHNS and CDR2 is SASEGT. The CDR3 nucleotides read TGTGCCATCTTTTCCGGACAGCCACATCAGCCCCAGCATTTT. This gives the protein CAIFSGQPHQPQHF.

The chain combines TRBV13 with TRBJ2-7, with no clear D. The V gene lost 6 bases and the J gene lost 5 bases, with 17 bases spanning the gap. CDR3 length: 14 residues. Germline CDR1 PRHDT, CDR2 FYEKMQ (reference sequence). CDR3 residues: CASSYHIYAHEQYF. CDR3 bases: TGTGCCAGCAGTTACCACATCTATGCCCACGAGCAGTACTTC.

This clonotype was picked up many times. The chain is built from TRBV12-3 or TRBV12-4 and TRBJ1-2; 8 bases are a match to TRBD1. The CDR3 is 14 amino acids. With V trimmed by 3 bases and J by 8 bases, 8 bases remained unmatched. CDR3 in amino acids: CASSLAGGVHGYTF. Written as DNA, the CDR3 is TGTGCCAGCAGTTTGGCAGGGGGCGTCCACGGCTACACCTTC.

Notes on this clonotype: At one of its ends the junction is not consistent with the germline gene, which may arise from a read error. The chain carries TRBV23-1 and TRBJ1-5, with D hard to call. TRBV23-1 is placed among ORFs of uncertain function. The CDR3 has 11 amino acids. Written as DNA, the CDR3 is TGCGCCAGCAGTCAAGTTCAGGCCCAGCATTTT. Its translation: CASSQVQAQHF.

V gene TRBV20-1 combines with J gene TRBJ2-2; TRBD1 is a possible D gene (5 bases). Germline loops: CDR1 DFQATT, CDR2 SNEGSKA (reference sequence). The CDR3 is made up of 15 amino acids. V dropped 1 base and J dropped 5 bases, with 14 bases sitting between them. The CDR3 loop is CSARVETDLTGELFF. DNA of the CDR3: TGCAGTGCTAGAGTGGAGACAGATCTTACCGGGGAGCTGTTTTTT.

The CDR3 region has the DNA TGTGCCAGCAGTTTTCACAGAAACACCGGGGAGCTGTTTTTT. It translates to CASSFHRNTGELFF. V and J are TRBV27 and TRBJ2-2, with D unclear. Germline V gene data show CDR1 as MNHEY and CDR2 as SMNVEV (reference sequence). Deletions cut 3 bases from V and 2 bases from J, with 7 bases between. The CDR3 contains 14 residues.

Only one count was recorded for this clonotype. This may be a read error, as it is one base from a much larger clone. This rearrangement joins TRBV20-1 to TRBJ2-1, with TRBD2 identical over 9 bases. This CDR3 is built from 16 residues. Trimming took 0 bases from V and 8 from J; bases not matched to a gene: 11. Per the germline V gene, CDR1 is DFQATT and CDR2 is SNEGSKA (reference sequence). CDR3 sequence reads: CSARDGSGGLGDEQFF. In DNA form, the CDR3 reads TGCAGTGCTAGAGATGGGAGCGGGGGGCTCGGGGATGAGCAGTTCTTC.

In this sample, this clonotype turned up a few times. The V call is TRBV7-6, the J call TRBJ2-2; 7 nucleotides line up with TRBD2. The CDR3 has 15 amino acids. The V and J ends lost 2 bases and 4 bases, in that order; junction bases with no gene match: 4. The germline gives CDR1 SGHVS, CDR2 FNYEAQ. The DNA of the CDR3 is TGTGCCAGCAGCTTATATAGGGAGGGCACCGGGGAGCTGTTTTTT. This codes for CASSLYREGTGELFF. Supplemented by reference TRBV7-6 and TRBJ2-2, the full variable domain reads GAGVSQSPRYKVTKRGQDVALRCDPISGHVSLYWYRQALGQGPEFLTYFNYEAQQDKSGLPNDRFSAERPEGSISTLTIQRTEQRDSAMYRCASSLYREGTGELFFGEGSRLTVL.

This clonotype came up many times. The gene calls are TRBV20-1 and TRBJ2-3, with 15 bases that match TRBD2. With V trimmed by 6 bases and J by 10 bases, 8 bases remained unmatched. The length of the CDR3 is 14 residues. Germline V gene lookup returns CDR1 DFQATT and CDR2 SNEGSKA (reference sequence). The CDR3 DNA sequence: TGCAGTGCGTCTACTGGACTAGCGGGGGGGGCGCAGTATTTT. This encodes CSASTGLAGGAQYF.

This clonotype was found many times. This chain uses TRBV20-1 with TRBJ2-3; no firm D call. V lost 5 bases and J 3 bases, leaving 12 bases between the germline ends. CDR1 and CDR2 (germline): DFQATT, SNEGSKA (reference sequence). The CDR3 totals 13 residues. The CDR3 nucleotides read TGCAGTGCTGGCGCCCAGAGGACAGATACGCAGTATTTT. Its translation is CSAGAQRTDTQYF.

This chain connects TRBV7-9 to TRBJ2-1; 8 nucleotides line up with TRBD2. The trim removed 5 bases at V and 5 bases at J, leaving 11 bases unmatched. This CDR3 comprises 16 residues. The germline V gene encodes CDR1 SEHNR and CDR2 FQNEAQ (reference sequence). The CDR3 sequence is CASSARTSGLHNEQFF. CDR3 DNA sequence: TGTGCCAGCAGCGCCCGAACTAGCGGATTACACAATGAGCAGTTCTTC. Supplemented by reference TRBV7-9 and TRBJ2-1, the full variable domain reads DTGVSQNPRHKITKRGQNVTFRCDPISEHNRLYWYRQTLGQGPEFLTYFQNEAQLEKSRLLSDRFSAERPKGSFSTLEIQRTEQGDSAMYLCASSARTSGLHNEQFFGPGTRLTVL.

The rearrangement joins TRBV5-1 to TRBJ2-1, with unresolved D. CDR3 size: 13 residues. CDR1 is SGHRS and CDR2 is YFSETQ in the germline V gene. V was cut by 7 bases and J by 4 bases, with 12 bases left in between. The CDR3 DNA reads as TGCGCCAGCGGGTCCATCGCTTACAATGAGCAGTTCTTC. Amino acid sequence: CASGSIAYNEQFF.

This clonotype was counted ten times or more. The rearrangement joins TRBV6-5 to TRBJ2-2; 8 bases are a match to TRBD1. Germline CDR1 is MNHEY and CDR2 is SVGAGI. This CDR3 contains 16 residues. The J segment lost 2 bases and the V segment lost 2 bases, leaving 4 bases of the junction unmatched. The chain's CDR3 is CASSYGQGLNTGELFF. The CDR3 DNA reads TGTGCCAGCAGTTACGGACAGGGCCTTAACACCGGGGAGCTGTTTTTT.

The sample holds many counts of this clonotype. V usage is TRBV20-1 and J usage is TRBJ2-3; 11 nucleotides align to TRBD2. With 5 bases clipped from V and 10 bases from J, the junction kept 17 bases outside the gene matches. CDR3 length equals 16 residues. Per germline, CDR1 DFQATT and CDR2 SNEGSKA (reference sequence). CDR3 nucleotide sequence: TGCAGTGCTCTTCTAGCGGGGGGCCCCAGCACCGCTCCGCAGTATTTT. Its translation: CSALLAGGPSTAPQYF.

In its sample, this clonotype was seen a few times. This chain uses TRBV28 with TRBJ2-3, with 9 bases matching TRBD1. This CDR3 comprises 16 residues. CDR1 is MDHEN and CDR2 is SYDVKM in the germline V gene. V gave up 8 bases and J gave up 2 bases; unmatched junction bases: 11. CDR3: CASGILTGGSTDTQYF. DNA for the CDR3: TGTGCCAGCGGCATCCTAACAGGGGGCTCCACAGATACGCAGTATTTT.

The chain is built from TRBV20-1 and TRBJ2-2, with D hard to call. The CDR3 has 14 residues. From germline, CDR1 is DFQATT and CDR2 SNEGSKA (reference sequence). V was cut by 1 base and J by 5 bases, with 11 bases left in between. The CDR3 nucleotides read TGCAGTGCTAGAGTCCCTTACCAGACCGGGGAGCTGTTTTTT. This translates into CSARVPYQTGELFF.

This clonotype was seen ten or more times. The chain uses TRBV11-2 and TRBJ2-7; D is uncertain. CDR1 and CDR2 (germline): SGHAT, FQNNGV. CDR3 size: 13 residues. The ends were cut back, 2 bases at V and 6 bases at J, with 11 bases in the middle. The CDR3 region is CASSLRQFGEQYV. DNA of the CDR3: TGTGCCAGCAGCTTAAGGCAGTTTGGCGAGCAGTACGTC.

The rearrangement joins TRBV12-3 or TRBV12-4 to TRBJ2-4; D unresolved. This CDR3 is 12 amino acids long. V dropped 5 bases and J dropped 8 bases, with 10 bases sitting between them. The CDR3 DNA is TGTGCCAGCAGTCTATTCGAAGACATTCAGTACTTC. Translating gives CASSLFEDIQYF.